This TCR beta chain was sequenced for a study of PD-1 blockade in classical Hodgkin lymphoma. Study-wide results and caveats: The baseline diversity of complete responders showed similarity to that of newly diagnosed patients.

The germline gives CDR1 SSHAT, CDR2 FNYEAQ (reference sequence). There are 15 residues in the CDR3. TCRdb keeps only in-frame clones here, not all; method: immunoSEQ multiplex PCR. The sample contains tens of thousands of clones, roughly 71% of which appear only once. This clone was counted a few times. Its antigen is undetermined. A junction end diverges from the germline sequence, so it may reflect a read error. Brentuximab vedotin exposure varied among the patients, all of whom had relapsed after autologous stem cell transplantation. Patients showed best responses of complete response, partial response or progressive disease.

The clonotype comes from a human donor with classical Hodgkin lymphoma. The J gene is TRBJ2-5, the V gene TRBV7-7, with D possibly being TRBD1 (6 bases). The sample in question was peripheral blood mononuclear cells (PBMCs), obtained before the second cycle of nivolumab. The CDR3 sequence: CASSLGQGLGETQYF. The CDR3 coding sequence is TGTGCTAGCAGCTTAGGGCAGGGGCTGGGAGAGACCCAGTACTTC.